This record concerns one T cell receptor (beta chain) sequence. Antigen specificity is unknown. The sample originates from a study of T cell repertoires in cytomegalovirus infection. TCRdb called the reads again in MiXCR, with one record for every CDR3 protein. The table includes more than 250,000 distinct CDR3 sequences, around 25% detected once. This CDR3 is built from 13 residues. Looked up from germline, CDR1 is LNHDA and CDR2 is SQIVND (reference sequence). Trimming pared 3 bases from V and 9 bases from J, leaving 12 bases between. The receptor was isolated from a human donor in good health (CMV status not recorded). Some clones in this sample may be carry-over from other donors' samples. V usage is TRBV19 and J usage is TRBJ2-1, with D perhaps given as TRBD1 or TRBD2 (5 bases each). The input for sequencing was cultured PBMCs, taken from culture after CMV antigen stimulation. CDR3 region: CASSIGTPSEQFF. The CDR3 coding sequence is TGTGCCAGTAGTATTGGGACCCCGAGTGAGCAGTTCTTC.